This T cell receptor delta chain was observed in a study of γδ T cells in repeated Plasmodium falciparum infection. The overall study: Sampling occurred at baseline, pre-infection for selected infections, and 21 days post-infection.

Vgamma9/Vdelta2+ and Vdelta2-negative gammadelta T cells were flow-sorted from PBMC for bulk sequencing. CDR1 and CDR2 from the germline V gene are TSWWSYY and QGS. CDR3 length: 21 residues. Trimming cost V 3 bases and J 1 base; bases outside gene matches: 18. Only a few counts were recorded for this clone. TCRdb records a much larger clone's protein for this DNA, with a difference at residue 16 that likely arises from a read error; the protein given is the translation of the DNA. TRG and TRD sequences were obtained from every sorted gammadelta sample. TCRdb redid clone calling on the multiplex PCR reads using CATT. The sample contains more than 45,000 delta-chain clones, 1.7% of which appear only once.

This rearrangement joins TRDV1 to TRDJ1, with 12 bases aligning to TRDD3. The sequence was obtained from a pool of human donors (malaria-infected and uninfected, not separated). Sequencing input: gamma-delta T cells from blood. CDR3 DNA sequence: TGTGCTCTTGGGGATAATCCTACTTGGGTTGGCTGGGGGATACGCACCGATAAACTCATCTTT. This sequence encodes CALGDNPTWVGWGIRTDKLIF.